This T cell receptor beta chain was captured in a study of blood T cells in healthy people across ages. This clonotype was seen a handful of times. The germline V gene has CDR1 DFQATT and CDR2 SNEGSKA (reference sequence). This CDR3 is 14 amino acids long. Trimming at V came to 6 bases and at J to 4 bases, leaving 4 bases not matched to a gene. A sample-barcoded 5' primer and a J-beta primer mix were used in a second PCR of about 6 to 12 cycles. Template switching added a 12-random-nucleotide identifier to every cDNA molecule. TCRdb passed the 5' RACE reads through MiXCR, listing each CDR3 protein once. The profile shows about 510,000 distinct CDR3 sequences, 25% to 35% of them singletons. These sequences were also reported in another study, on T cells of mothers and their children. That source adds: Samples were obtained from a few healthy Caucasian mothers and their six children. For each mother, over 8 million TCR beta CDR3 reads were obtained, and for each child, approximately 3 million. Slightly higher, non-significant overlap characterized related mother-child pairs relative to unrelated pairs.

The specimen sequenced was blood. V gene TRBV20-1 combines with J gene TRBJ2-5; 14 nucleotides agree with TRBD2. This clonotype was sampled from a boy aged 2 to 10 in good health. DNA for the CDR3: TGCAGTGCGCGACTAGCGGGGGGGCGAGAGACCCAGTACTTC. Translated: CSARLAGGRETQYF.